Shown below are 8 T cell receptor beta chains from a single sample sequenced in a study of blood T cell repertoires in COVID-19. TCRdb keeps only in-frame clones here, not all; method: immunoSEQ multiplex PCR. Among about 200,000 clones listed, approximately 84% were seen once. What was sequenced was peripheral blood. The receptors shown here come from a woman over 75 with acute or convalescent COVID-19.

V and J are TRBV25-1 and TRBJ2-3; TRBD1 matches 8 bases. The CDR3 is 15 residues long. J lost 5 bases, V lost 5 bases, and 9 bases had no gene match. Germline V gene sequence: CDR1 MGHDK, CDR2 SYGVNS. CDR3 in DNA: TGTGCCAGCAGTACACACGGACAGGGCAGAGATACGCAGTATTTT. Translation: CASSTHGQGRDTQYF.

This chain connects TRBV7-9 to TRBJ1-1; 7 positions match TRBD1. Trimming removed 5 bases from V and 1 base from J; junction bases left unmatched: 7. The CDR3 sequence is 15 residues long. In germline, CDR1 is SEHNR, CDR2 FQNEAQ (reference sequence). In nucleotides, the CDR3 is TGTGCCAGCAGCCCCAGGGACAGCCCGAACACTGAAGCTTTCTTT. Translating it yields CASSPRDSPNTEAFF. Based on the CDR3 plus reference TRBV7-9 and TRBJ1-1, the full variable domain is DTGVSQNPRHKITKRGQNVTFRCDPISEHNRLYWYRQTLGQGPEFLTYFQNEAQLEKSRLLSDRFSAERPKGSFSTLEIQRTEQGDSAMYLCASSPRDSPNTEAFFGQGTRLTVV.

This clone was seen a few times. V is TRBV7-9 and J is TRBJ1-2; 10 bases are a match to TRBD1. The CDR3 length is 14 residues. Per germline, CDR1 SEHNR and CDR2 FQNEAQ (reference sequence). Trimming cost V 5 bases and J 7 bases; bases outside gene matches: 7. The CDR3 DNA follows: TGTGCCAGCAGCCCAAAGACAGGGGGCCTTGGCTACACCTTC. Protein product: CASSPKTGGLGYTF.

The genes are TRBV5-1 and TRBJ2-3; TRBD1 agrees at 8 bases. Germline-derived CDR1 and CDR2 are SGHRS and YFSETQ. The CDR3 has 14 residues. Trimming cost V 2 bases and J 4 bases; bases outside gene matches: 3. CDR3 region: CASSFGQGADTQYF. Written as DNA, the CDR3 is TGCGCCAGCAGCTTCGGACAGGGAGCAGATACGCAGTATTTT.

The chain couples TRBV6-6 to TRBJ2-5; 8 nucleotides line up with TRBD1. V was clipped by 3 bases and J by 2 bases; unmatched bases: 2. In germline, CDR1 is MNHNY, CDR2 SVGAGI (reference sequence). This CDR3 comprises 14 residues. DNA of the CDR3: TGTGCCAGCAGTTATGGACAGGGTCAAGAGACCCAGTACTTC. It is translated as CASSYGQGQETQYF.

In this sample, this clone turned up once. CDR3 in DNA: TGTGCCAGCAGCGTGGGTGGGCCCAACATTCAGTACTTC. Protein sequence: CASSVGGPNIQYF. The chain employs TRBV5-6 and TRBJ2-4; D not resolved. Germline CDR1 and CDR2: SGHDT and YYEEEE. The V end lost 4 bases, the J end lost 7 bases, and 12 bases lay between the germline ends. The CDR3 totals 13 residues.

This chain uses TRBV5-4 with TRBJ1-4; 8 positions match TRBD1. After removal of 2 bases from V and 6 bases from J, the junction contained 12 bases not matched to a gene. Germline lookup yields CDR1 SGHNT and CDR2 YYREEE (reference sequence). The CDR3 is 17 amino acids. The DNA of the CDR3 is TGTGCCAGCAGCTTCAGGGGGCCGCCCACTAGGGATGAAAAACTGTTTTTT. It specifies CASSFRGPPTRDEKLFF.

This rearrangement joins TRBV19 to TRBJ1-1, with D maybe TRBD1 (6 bases). V shed 10 bases and J shed 5 bases, with 29 bases lying between them. Germline CDR1 and CDR2: LNHDA and SQIVND (reference sequence). The CDR3 has 17 residues. The CDR3 loop reads CATIPLPGTMGGTEAFF. The CDR3 DNA reads TGTGCCACCATACCCTTACCCGGGACAATGGGGGGGACTGAAGCTTTCTTT.